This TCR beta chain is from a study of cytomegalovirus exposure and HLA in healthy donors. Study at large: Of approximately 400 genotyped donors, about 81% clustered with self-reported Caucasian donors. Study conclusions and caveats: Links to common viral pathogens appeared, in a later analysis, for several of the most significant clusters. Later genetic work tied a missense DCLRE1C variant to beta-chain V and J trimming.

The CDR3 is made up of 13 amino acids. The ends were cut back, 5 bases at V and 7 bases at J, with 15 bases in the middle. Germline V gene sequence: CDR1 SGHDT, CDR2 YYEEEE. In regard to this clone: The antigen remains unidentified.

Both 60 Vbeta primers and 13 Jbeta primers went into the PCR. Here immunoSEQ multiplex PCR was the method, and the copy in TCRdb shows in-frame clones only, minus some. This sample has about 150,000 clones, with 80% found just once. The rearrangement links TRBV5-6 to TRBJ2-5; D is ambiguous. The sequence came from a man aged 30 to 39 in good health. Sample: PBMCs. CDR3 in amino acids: CASRMTLTGTQYF. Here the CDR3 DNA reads TGTGCCAGCAGGATGACCCTCACGGGGACCCAGTACTTC.